Presented here are 23 T cell receptor beta chains from one specimen sequenced in a study of blood T cell repertoires in COVID-19. Profiled with immunoSEQ multiplex PCR; TCRdb holds only in-frame clones, not every one. In the table there are roughly 100,000 clones, over 85% of which are singletons. Specimen: peripheral blood. The receptors were sampled from a woman in her forties or fifties with COVID-19, enrolled during active disease.

The V and J genes are TRBV19 and TRBJ2-3; D call uncertain. Trimming pared 3 bases from V and 6 bases from J, leaving 13 bases between. The CDR3 has 14 amino acids. CDR1 is LNHDA, CDR2 SQIVND, per germline (reference sequence). The CDR3, as DNA: TGTGCCAGTAGTATTAGTGGCAGGTCGGATACGCAGTATTTT. Protein: CASSISGRSDTQYF.

The V gene is TRBV4-1, the J gene TRBJ2-3; 8 bases fit TRBD1. CDR1 MGHRA and CDR2 YSYEKL come from the germline V gene. This CDR3 is built from 15 residues. J gave up 4 bases and V 0 bases, and 3 bases lay outside the gene matches. In DNA form, the CDR3 reads TGCGCCAGCAGCCAAGACAGGGGGCGGGCAGATACGCAGTATTTT. It translates to CASSQDRGRADTQYF.

The V gene is TRBV27, the J gene TRBJ1-3, with TRBD1 matching 8 bases. This CDR3 region has 15 residues. Per the germline V gene, CDR1 is MNHEY and CDR2 is SMNVEV (reference sequence). Unmatched junction bases numbered 3, after V lost 5 bases and J lost 0 bases. Here the CDR3 DNA reads TGTGCCAGCAGTCTGGGACAGGACTCTGGAAACACCATATATTTT. Encoded protein: CASSLGQDSGNTIYF.

The chain has TRBV3-1 (or the pseudogene TRBV3-2) and TRBJ1-1; perhaps TRBD1 as D (6 bases). The CDR3 is 13 residues long. CDR1 is LGHDT and CDR2 is YNNKEL in the germline V gene (reference sequence). The germline V and J ends were trimmed by 8 bases and 5 bases, with 15 bases remaining between them. As DNA, the CDR3 is TGTGCCAGCGTGGGGGCACGCGGGACTGAAGCTTTCTTT. Translation gives CASVGARGTEAFF.

The gene calls are TRBV12-3 or TRBV12-4 and TRBJ2-1; D is unclear. V lost 3 bases to trimming and J lost 8 bases, with 11 bases between them. This CDR3 has 13 amino acids. The CDR3: CASSLIGRDEQFF. CDR3 nucleotides: TGTGCCAGCAGTTTGATTGGCCGGGATGAGCAGTTCTTC.

V is TRBV2 and J is TRBJ1-2; a weak D match, TRBD1 (5 bases). Germline V CDR1 and CDR2: SNHLY, FYNNEI. The CDR3 length is 15 residues. Trimming removed 6 bases from V and 0 bases from J, with 14 bases in between. The CDR3 sequence: CASSHKMTANYGYTF. CDR3 DNA: TGTGCCAGCAGCCATAAAATGACAGCTAACTATGGCTACACCTTC.

The chain employs TRBV19 and TRBJ2-4; 10 bases agree with TRBD1. Germline CDR1 reads LNHDA; CDR2 reads SQIVND (reference sequence). The V and J ends lost 1 base and 8 bases, in that order; junction bases with no gene match: 5. The CDR3 covers 15 residues. The DNA for the CDR3 is TGTGCCAGTAGTATAGGGACAGGGGGTTTCGACATTCAGTACTTC. It specifies CASSIGTGGFDIQYF.

V gene TRBV11-2 combines with J gene TRBJ1-2; D gene uncertain. Germline-derived CDR1 and CDR2 are SGHAT and FQNNGV. CDR3 size: 16 residues. Deletions cut 2 bases from V and 0 bases from J, with 13 bases between. The CDR3 spells CASSLSMSTANYGYTF. CDR3 DNA: TGTGCCAGCAGCTTAAGTATGAGTACAGCTAACTATGGCTACACCTTC.

V and J are TRBV25-1 and TRBJ1-1; D gene ambiguous. The V end was cut by 1 base, the J end by 6 bases, with 12 bases between. CDR1 is MGHDK, CDR2 SYGVNS, per germline. The CDR3 covers 14 residues. Here the CDR3 DNA reads TGTGCCAGCAGTGAATCCGGGGTGAGGGCTGAAGCTTTCTTT. It codes for CASSESGVRAEAFF.

V is TRBV6-5 and J is TRBJ1-1; 9 bases line up with TRBD1. Trimming cost V 6 bases and J 0 bases; bases outside gene matches: 2. Germline CDR1 and CDR2: MNHEY and SVGAGI. The CDR3 runs to 14 residues. Here the CDR3 reads CASRGQGMNTEAFF. The CDR3 DNA reads as TGTGCCAGCAGGGGACAGGGTATGAACACTGAAGCTTTCTTT.

This clone was observed once. Here the CDR3 omits its conserved ending phenylalanine or tryptophan, so a read error is the likely source. No DNA is shown, since the ends of the CDR3 on it are uncertain; the CDR3 is the one TCRdb lists. This sequence joins TRBV3-1 (or the pseudogene TRBV3-2) and TRBJ1-4; TRBD1, as called in the table, went unchecked against the DNA. The CDR3 length is 12 residues, termini included. CDR1 LGHDT and CDR2 YNNKEL come from the germline V gene (reference sequence). The CDR3 here is CASSQGASDRPG.

J is TRBJ2-3 and V is TRBV10-2, with TRBD2 identical over 10 bases. Germline trimming cut 0 bases from V and 0 bases from J; bases unmatched to any gene: 9. CDR3 size: 19 residues. Germline V CDR1 and CDR2: WSHSY, SAAADI. CDR3 in DNA: TGCGCCAGCAGTGAGTCCCTAGCGGGGGCCTCAACTAGCACAGATACGCAGTATTTT. Translating gives CASSESLAGASTSTDTQYF.

V usage is TRBV5-5 and J usage is TRBJ1-5; perhaps TRBD1 as D (6 bases). The V end was cut by 2 bases, the J end by 3 bases, with 15 bases between. This CDR3 has 16 amino acids. Germline V gene lookup returns CDR1 SGHKS and CDR2 YYEKEE (reference sequence). This CDR3 is CASSLGQTLLNQPQHF. The CDR3 nucleotides read TGTGCCAGCAGCTTAGGACAGACTCTTCTCAATCAGCCCCAGCATTTT.

The chain couples TRBV5-1 to TRBJ2-3; TRBD2 might be the D (5 bases). V was trimmed by 0 bases and J by 2 bases, leaving 7 bases between them. The CDR3 sequence is 14 residues long. CDR1 and CDR2 from the germline V gene are SGHRS and YFSETQ. This chain's CDR3 is CASSLAGYTDTQYF. The CDR3 DNA is TGCGCCAGCAGCTTGGCGGGGTACACAGATACGCAGTATTTT.

This chain joins TRBV10-1 and TRBJ1-4; 10 bases agree with TRBD1. CDR3 length: 13 amino acids. The V and J ends lost 9 bases and 7 bases, in that order; junction bases with no gene match: 5. CDR1 WNHNN and CDR2 SYGVQD come from the germline V gene (reference sequence). CDR3 DNA sequence: TGCGCCAGTTCCGACAGGGGGCGTGAAAAACTGTTTTTT. This codes for CASSDRGREKLFF.

The rearrangement links TRBV7-8 to TRBJ1-2; the match to TRBD1 covers 9 bases. The CDR3 has 15 amino acids. Germline CDR1 reads SGHVS; CDR2 reads FQNEAQ. The J segment lost 10 bases and the V segment lost 1 base, leaving 10 bases of the junction unmatched. The CDR3 here is CASSLEGGQGAAYTF. The CDR3 region has the DNA TGTGCCAGCAGCTTAGAAGGGGGACAGGGAGCTGCCTACACCTTC. Filled out from reference TRBV7-8 and TRBJ1-2, the complete variable domain reads GAGVSQSPRYKVAKRGQDVALRCDPISGHVSLFWYQQALGQGPEFLTYFQNEAQLDKSGLPSDRFFAERPEGSVSTLKIQRTQQEDSAVYLCASSLEGGQGAAYTFGSGTRLTVV.

This chain connects TRBV28 to TRBJ1-1, with 10 bases identical to TRBD1. From germline, CDR1 is MDHEN and CDR2 SYDVKM. The CDR3 extends over 19 amino acids. Trimming cost V 3 bases and J 1 base; bases outside gene matches: 14. The CDR3 nucleotides are TGTGCCAGCAGTTTCCCCAAGACAGGGGGCTTTACACAGAACACTGAAGCTTTCTTT. Translation: CASSFPKTGGFTQNTEAFF.

The sample holds one count of this clone. The rearrangement links TRBV2 to TRBJ1-5, with TRBD1 identical over 7 bases. Looked up from germline, CDR1 is SNHLY and CDR2 is FYNNEI. Unmatched junction bases numbered 12, after V lost 5 bases and J lost 5 bases. This CDR3 comprises 16 residues. This chain's CDR3 is CASSSQGVLNDQPQHF. As DNA, the CDR3 is TGTGCCAGCAGTTCCCAGGGGGTGTTAAATGATCAGCCCCAGCATTTT. Variable domain in full (rest from reference TRBV2 and TRBJ1-5): EPEVTQTPSHQVTQMGQEVILRCVPISNHLYFYWYRQILGQKVEFLVSFYNNEISEKSEIFDDQFSVERPDGSNFTLKIRSTKLEDSAMYFCASSSQGVLNDQPQHFGDGTRLSIL.

V is TRBV7-2 and J is TRBJ1-2; D perhaps matches TRBD1 (6 bases). The CDR3 extends over 13 amino acids. From germline, CDR1 is SGHTA and CDR2 FQGNSA. V lost 5 bases, J lost 5 bases, and 12 bases lay in between. The CDR3 loop is CASSDRTGYGYTF. The DNA for the CDR3 is TGTGCCAGCAGCGACAGGACGGGGTATGGCTACACCTTC.

V and J are TRBV5-1 and TRBJ1-3, with no clear D. CDR1 is SGHRS, CDR2 YFSETQ, per germline. V was clipped by 0 bases and J by 4 bases, with 5 bases between them. CDR3 size: 13 residues. The CDR3 spells CASSLGEGNTIYF. The CDR3 nucleotides read TGCGCCAGCAGCTTGGGAGAGGGAAACACCATATATTTT.

This CDR3 is CASSLGLVTEAFF. The CDR3 DNA follows: TGCGCCAGCAGCTTGGGACTCGTAACTGAAGCTTTCTTT. The chain recombines TRBV5-1 with TRBJ1-1; D is unresolved. Per germline, CDR1 SGHRS and CDR2 YFSETQ. The CDR3 consists of 13 residues. The V gene lost 0 bases and the J gene lost 5 bases, with 8 bases spanning the gap.

This chain connects TRBV12-3 or TRBV12-4 to TRBJ2-6, with D hard to call. The ends were cut back, 7 bases at V and 2 bases at J, with 3 bases in the middle. This CDR3 comprises 12 residues. CDR3 region: CASTAGANVLTF. CDR3 nucleotides: TGTGCCAGCACAGCTGGGGCCAACGTCCTGACTTTC.

V gene TRBV3-1 (or the pseudogene TRBV3-2) combines with J gene TRBJ1-2, with 9 bases matching TRBD1. The CDR3 has 14 residues. The V segment lost 5 bases and the J segment 6 bases; nucleotides outside the gene matches: 7. Per the germline V gene, CDR1 is LGHDT and CDR2 is YNNKEL (reference sequence). The CDR3 DNA is TGTGCCAGCAGCTCCACCGGGACAGGGAATGGCTACACCTTC. Translation: CASSSTGTGNGYTF.